This T cell receptor (beta chain) emerged from a study of regulatory dendritic cells for organ transplantation (dated by TCRdb to the late 2010s). As for the study more broadly: Monocytes were cultured with vitamin D3 on days 0 and 4 and with IL-10 on day 4 to generate regulatory dendritic cells. On day 6, LPS was added to the DC cultures to test how the DCs responded to a strong maturation-inducing agent. The TCRbeta repertoires of sorted naive and memory CD4+ and CD8+ T cells were sequenced before and after allostimulation with regulatory or mature dendritic cells.

This clone has a single count. Its specific antigen is unknown. The record has no base qualities; no much larger clone is one base away. On the study overall, not on this receptor specifically: The authors pointed out considerable heterogeneity between individuals in the alloreactive memory CD8+ T cell pool, and only a couple of subjects were sequenced. The repertoires of naive CD4+ and CD8+ T cells were highly diverse, while memory cell repertoires were less diverse, with memory CD8+ cells being the most oligoclonal. Among the resting subsets, the most alloreactive TCR clonotypes were found in memory CD8+ T cells. In both subjects, allostimulation led to expansion of memory CD8+ clones, though the expansion induced by regulatory dendritic cells appeared to be more limited than that induced by mature dendritic cells.

Multiplexed two-step PCR with Vbeta-specific forward primers and Jbeta-specific reverse primers was used to amplify TCRbeta CDR3 regions. The TCRbeta libraries were sequenced on an Illumina instrument via the immunoSEQ service. Per the source publication's procedure: V, D and J genes were assigned using IMGT annotation, and counts were corrected for multiplex PCR bias using synthetic CDR3 analogues. In the immunoSEQ Analyzer, repertoire clonality was calculated as one minus normalized Shannon entropy. Clonal expansion was defined using Fisher's exact test with Benjamini-Hochberg false discovery rate control and a two-tailed threshold of P<0.01. TCRdb carries this immuneACCESS record with in-frame sequences only. Its versions omit some clonotypes, under half of them owing to an unresolved V gene in the studies checked, with the rest unexplained. The V and J calls and clone size come from that table; D and trimming were worked out from the DNA. The sample table shows nearly 11,000 clones, and 60% to 75% are seen once. Clones ranked in the top ten supply about 2.6% of the sample.

The junction shows trimming of 5 bases on V and 0 bases on J, plus 11 bases between the germline ends. Inclusive of the bounding cysteine and phenylalanine, the CDR3 is 15 residues long. CDR3 DNA only is kept here, 45 bases in frame from base 1. CDR1 SGHTA and CDR2 FQGNSA were looked up in the germline V gene. Sorted T cell subsets were CFSE-labeled and co-cultured for roughly 5 days with allogeneic regulatory or mature dendritic cells at a 1:10 DC:T ratio. FACS was used to sort CD4+ or CD8+ cells into naive T cells (CD45RA+) and memory T cells (CD45RO+). The T cells used for TCR sequencing were obtained from a couple of healthy control subjects. Genomic DNA was extracted with the Qiagen DNeasy Blood & Tissue Kit.

Sequenced sample: memory CD4+ T cells from blood cultured with regulatory dendritic cells. According to the study, the label for this sample's cell subset or site signals: CD45RO+ memory T cells. This TCR was recovered from a human donor in good health. The sequence links TRBV7-2 to TRBJ2-1; the D gene is possibly TRBD1, with 6 bases matching. DNA sequence: TGTGCCAGCAGCATTCAGGGGAGCTCCTACAATGAGCAGTTCTTC. The encoded protein is CASSIQGSSYNEQFF.